This TCR beta chain was observed in a study of blood T cell repertoires in COVID-19. About the research overall: Italy, Spain and the United States were the sources of the convalescent and acute COVID-19 samples. Sources were T cells, B-cell-depleted T cells, or PBMCs; the material itself was cDNA or gDNA.

Germline V CDR1 and CDR2: LGHDT, YNNKEL (reference sequence). The CDR3 has 14 residues. Trimming took 6 bases from V and 4 from J, leaving 13 bases between them. Original data processing: Estimates of nucleated cell counts were drawn from the amplification of reference gene primers. Assay used: immunoSEQ multiplex PCR; TCRdb lists only in-frame clones, some missing. For V, J and clone size, that table is used; D and trimming come from the DNA. The sample shows about 260,000 clones, 87% of them seen only once. The rearrangement joins TRBV3-1 (or the pseudogene TRBV3-2) to TRBJ2-1; a weak D match, TRBD2 (6 bases). The receptor comes from a woman between 40 and 50 years old who had recovered from COVID-19. The sample taken for sequencing was peripheral blood. CDR3 sequence: CASRSLSGYNEQFF. In DNA, the CDR3 is TGTGCCAGCAGATCTCTTAGCGGTTACAATGAGCAGTTCTTC.